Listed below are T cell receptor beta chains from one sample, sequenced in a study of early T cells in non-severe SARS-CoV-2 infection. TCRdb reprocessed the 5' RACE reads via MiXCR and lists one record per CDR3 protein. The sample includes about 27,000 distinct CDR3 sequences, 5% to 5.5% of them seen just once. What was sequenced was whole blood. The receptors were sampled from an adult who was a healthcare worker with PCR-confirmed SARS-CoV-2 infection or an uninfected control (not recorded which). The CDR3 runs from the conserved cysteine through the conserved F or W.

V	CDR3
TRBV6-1	CASTLKRTGNRQSNGYTF
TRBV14	CASSQDPGHYTEAFF
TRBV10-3	CAIRGEGSYGYTF
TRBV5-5	CASSAEGTDYNEQFF
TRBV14	CASSQDRRGRATDTQYF
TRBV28	CASSSKPGLAGVGSDTQYF
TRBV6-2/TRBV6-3	CATSPLLRNYGYTF
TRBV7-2	CASSLRLHRDANTGELFF
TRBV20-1	CSARTSGGATETQYF
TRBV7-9	CASSVAGGTYEQYF
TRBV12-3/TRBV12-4	CASSPSRGQYNEQFF
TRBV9	CASSFVGGSTDTQYF
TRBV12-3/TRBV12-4	CASDRSSNQPQHF
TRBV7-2	CASSAQGADEQFF
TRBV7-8	CASSAHKMSGRTDTQYF
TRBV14	CASSLPGPYNEQFF
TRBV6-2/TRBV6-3	CASSYPLTRTSRETQYF
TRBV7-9	CASSLQTGGKSPLHF
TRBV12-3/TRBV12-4	CASSLAASGRRETQYF
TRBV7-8	CASSSLAGPYNEQFF
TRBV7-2	CASSLDAGKYYEQYF
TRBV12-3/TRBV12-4	CASSLDNEAFF
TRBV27	CASSLNLPGAAANEKLFF
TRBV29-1	CSVDRASGYTF
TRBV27	CASSFWGPKGTEAFF
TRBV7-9	CASSLASGSNEQFF
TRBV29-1	CSVDRQGKNGYTF
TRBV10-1	CASRQSMNTEAFF
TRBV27	CASSHRSGELFF
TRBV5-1	CASSLGRQGVLPDTEAFF
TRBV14	CASSQDLGTEAFF
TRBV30	CAWSRRTEAFF
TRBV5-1	CASSTVRSSYEQYF
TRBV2	CASSHVRDYPQETQYF
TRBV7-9	CASSLGTGLSQPQHF
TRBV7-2	CASSLGLGLAGGEQFF
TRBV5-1	CASSLTGGKGQFF
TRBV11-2	CASSLSLEGSIQYF
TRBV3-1	CASSQDRGADTGELFF
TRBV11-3	CASSLVRNTGELFF
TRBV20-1	CSALGGGAYNEQFF
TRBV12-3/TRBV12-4	CASSFSGGSTDTQYF
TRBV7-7	CASSLGPNNEQFF
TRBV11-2	CASSSWTSGFPGETQYF
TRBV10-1	CASSGTGGKTGELFF
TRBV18	CASSPSSGLNEQYF
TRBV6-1	CASSEAGTGTYEQYF
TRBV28	CASSPGLAPGELFF
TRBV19	CASSPGTGTTEAFF
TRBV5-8	CASSLVKQDNEQFF
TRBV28	CATLRGLSSYEQYF
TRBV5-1	CASSLGPAKNIQYF
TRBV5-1	CASSSGTITGELFF
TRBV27	CASSSGTGNQPQHF
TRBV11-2	CASSLDPNPSNEQFF